This record concerns one T cell receptor (beta chain) sequence. Its antigen is currently unknown. The data belong to a study of shared clonotypes between healthy human individuals. General study findings and limits: Sampling used blood alone; tissue repertoires probably differ.

As handled by the study authors: Sequence data from immunoSEQ were junction-only and lacked quality scores; consequently, filtering differed. Using immunoSEQ multiplex PCR, the repertoire was profiled, and TCRdb retains in-frame clones only, with some absent. V, J and clone size are taken as reported in that table, and D and trimming were inferred from the DNA itself. This table holds some 470,000 clones, 76% found once. Healthy HIV-negative adults without recent acute infections or vaccinations served as donors. Nashville, Tennessee was home to all donors, who were Caucasian adults. This receptor was taken from a woman in her thirties or forties in good health. Some clones in this sample may be carry-over from other donors' samples. Sequencing was done on a sample of PBMCs.

The CDR3 is CASTVPGLGGEQFF. CDR3 sequence (DNA): TGTGCCAGCACCGTCCCGGGACTAGGTGGCGAGCAGTTCTTC. The chain is built from TRBV28 and TRBJ2-1, with 8 bases fitting TRBD2. CDR1 is MDHEN and CDR2 is SYDVKM in the germline V gene. V dropped 7 bases and J dropped 10; count of bases not matched to a gene: 12. This CDR3 region has 14 residues.